Listed below are T cell receptor beta chains from one sample, sequenced in a study of control samples from healthy donors and cancer patients. Sequenced by immunoSEQ multiplex PCR; TCRdb stores in-frame clones only, minus some. The specimen's table records about 210,000 clones. The sample comprised blood. The receptors stem from a woman in her twenties or thirties in good health. CDR3s include the opening cysteine and the closing phenylalanine or tryptophan. A D gene is named only where the DNA matches it firmly.

v_call: TRBV11-2; j_call: TRBJ1-2; d_call: .; cdr3_aa: CASSLELNYGYTF; cdr3_nt: TGTGCCAGCAGCCTGGAGCTTAACTATGGCTACACCTTC
v_call: TRBV20-1; j_call: TRBJ1-2; d_call: TRBD1; cdr3_aa: CSASDRGPF; cdr3_nt: TGCAGTGCGTCGGACAGGGGCCCCTTC
v_call: TRBV7-6; j_call: TRBJ2-7; d_call: TRBD1; cdr3_aa: CASSLAQGALAYEQYF; cdr3_nt: TGTGCCAGCAGCTTAGCGCAGGGGGCCCTGGCCTACGAGCAGTACTTC
v_call: TRBV28; j_call: TRBJ2-3; d_call: TRBD1; cdr3_aa: CASSPGQSTDTQYF; cdr3_nt: TGTGCCAGCAGTCCGGGACAGAGCACAGATACGCAGTATTTT
v_call: TRBV6-2/TRBV6-3; j_call: TRBJ1-6; d_call: .; cdr3_aa: CASSYLSLRDSLPLHF; cdr3_nt: TGTGCCAGCAGTTACTTATCACTCCGGGACTCTCTCCCCCTCCACTTT
v_call: TRBV11-2; j_call: TRBJ2-1; d_call: .; cdr3_aa: CASSSLRGSYNEQFF; cdr3_nt: TGTGCCAGCAGCTCCCTCCGGGGCTCCTACAATGAGCAGTTCTTC
v_call: TRBV15; j_call: TRBJ2-3; d_call: .; cdr3_aa: CATSRDGTGPTDTQYF; cdr3_nt: TGTGCCACCAGCAGAGATGGGACGGGACCCACAGATACGCAGTATTTT
v_call: TRBV6-5; j_call: TRBJ1-5; d_call: .; cdr3_aa: CASSFRRTDNQPQHF; cdr3_nt: TGTGCCAGCAGCTTTAGAAGGACGGATAATCAGCCCCAGCATTTT
v_call: TRBV29-1; j_call: TRBJ1-5; d_call: .; cdr3_aa: CSVEEGTNQPQHF; cdr3_nt: TGCAGCGTTGAAGAGGGGACCAATCAGCCCCAGCATTTT
v_call: TRBV30; j_call: TRBJ2-1; d_call: TRBD2; cdr3_aa: CAWSRTSGGADEQFF; cdr3_nt: TGTGCCTGGAGTAGGACTAGCGGGGGGGCCGATGAGCAGTTCTTC
v_call: TRBV13; j_call: TRBJ2-7; d_call: TRBD1; cdr3_aa: CASSKFLGQGDPEQYF; cdr3_nt: TGTGCCAGCAGCAAATTTCTGGGACAGGGGGACCCCGAGCAGTACTTC
v_call: TRBV18; j_call: TRBJ1-1; d_call: .; cdr3_aa: CVSSSYVPGARPEAFF; cdr3_nt: TGTGTCAGCTCAAGCTACGTCCCGGGGGCGCGGCCTGAAGCTTTCTTT
v_call: TRBV11-2; j_call: TRBJ2-5; d_call: TRBD2; cdr3_aa: CASSHILAGGQETQYF; cdr3_nt: TGTGCCAGCAGCCATATACTAGCGGGGGGGCAAGAGACCCAGTACTTC
v_call: TRBV7-9; j_call: TRBJ1-4; d_call: .; cdr3_aa: CASSGGNEKLFF; cdr3_nt: TGTGCCAGCAGCGGGGGTAATGAAAAACTGTTTTTT
v_call: TRBV27; j_call: TRBJ1-5; d_call: .; cdr3_aa: CASSFSGARNQPQHF; cdr3_nt: TGTGCCAGCAGTTTTAGTGGGGCTCGAAATCAGCCCCAGCATTTT
v_call: TRBV11-2; j_call: TRBJ1-5; d_call: .; cdr3_aa: CATPQGINQPQHF; cdr3_nt: TGTGCCACGCCGCAGGGTATTAATCAGCCCCAGCATTTT
v_call: TRBV29-1; j_call: TRBJ1-1; d_call: .; cdr3_aa: CSVVTFMNTEAFF; cdr3_nt: TGCAGCGTTGTAACCTTCATGAACACTGAAGCTTTCTTT
v_call: TRBV11-2; j_call: TRBJ2-3; d_call: TRBD2; cdr3_aa: CASSLDPLAGLTQYF; cdr3_nt: TGTGCCAGCAGCTTAGATCCACTAGCGGGGCTTACGCAGTATTTT
v_call: TRBV14; j_call: TRBJ1-2; d_call: .; cdr3_aa: CASSPQTAANYGYTF; cdr3_nt: TGTGCCAGCAGCCCCCAGACAGCAGCTAACTATGGCTACACCTTC
v_call: TRBV6-5; j_call: TRBJ1-6; d_call: .; cdr3_aa: CASSYSGLHNSPLHF; cdr3_nt: TGTGCCAGCAGTTACTCGGGACTTCATAATTCACCCCTCCACTTT
v_call: TRBV7-2; j_call: TRBJ1-4; d_call: .; cdr3_aa: CASSLRGPTNEKLFF; cdr3_nt: TGTGCCAGCAGCTTACGGGGGCCAACTAATGAAAAACTGTTTTTT
v_call: TRBV12-3/TRBV12-4; j_call: TRBJ2-1; d_call: .; cdr3_aa: CASSFLSGDEQFF; cdr3_nt: TGTGCCAGCAGTTTCCTTTCGGGGGATGAGCAGTTCTTC
v_call: TRBV27; j_call: TRBJ2-6; d_call: TRBD1; cdr3_aa: CASSYTTGVGSGANVLTF; cdr3_nt: TGTGCCAGCAGTTACACCACAGGGGTTGGGTCTGGGGCCAACGTCCTGACTTTC
v_call: TRBV11-2; j_call: TRBJ1-3; d_call: TRBD1; cdr3_aa: CASSTAWTGGNTIYF; cdr3_nt: TGTGCCAGCAGCACTGCGTGGACAGGGGGAAACACCATATATTTT
v_call: TRBV5-4; j_call: TRBJ1-5; d_call: .; cdr3_aa: CASSSFRQLQHF; cdr3_nt: TGTGCCAGCAGCTCGTTCCGACAGCTCCAGCATTTT
v_call: TRBV7-9; j_call: TRBJ1-4; d_call: .; cdr3_aa: CASSLDGDMSEKLFF; cdr3_nt: TGTGCCAGCAGCTTAGATGGGGACATGTCCGAAAAACTGTTTTTT
v_call: TRBV6-4; j_call: TRBJ1-2; d_call: .; cdr3_aa: CASSESQDGFYGYTF; cdr3_nt: TGTGCCAGCAGTGAATCTCAAGACGGGTTCTATGGCTACACCTTC
v_call: TRBV19; j_call: TRBJ1-1; d_call: TRBD1; cdr3_aa: CASREDRVEGGKAFF; cdr3_nt: TGTGCCAGTAGAGAGGACAGGGTTGAAGGTGGAAAAGCTTTCTTT
v_call: TRBV27; j_call: TRBJ2-1; d_call: .; cdr3_aa: CASSPGHYNEQFF; cdr3_nt: TGTGCCAGCAGTCCGGGACATTACAATGAGCAGTTCTTC
v_call: TRBV5-1; j_call: TRBJ1-6; d_call: TRBD1; cdr3_aa: CASRSTGEGSPLHF; cdr3_nt: TGCGCCAGCAGATCGACAGGGGAAGGTTCACCCCTCCACTTT
v_call: TRBV9; j_call: TRBJ1-2; d_call: .; cdr3_aa: CASRSPDSNYGYTF; cdr3_nt: TGTGCCAGCAGATCTCCGGACAGCAACTATGGCTACACCTTC
v_call: TRBV27; j_call: TRBJ2-7; d_call: .; cdr3_aa: CASSPGRSYEQYF; cdr3_nt: TGTGCCAGCAGTCCCGGGCGGTCCTACGAGCAGTACTTC
v_call: TRBV3-1/TRBV3-2; j_call: TRBJ1-3; d_call: TRBD1; cdr3_aa: CASSQQGAGNTIYF; cdr3_nt: TGTGCCAGCAGCCAACAGGGGGCGGGAAACACCATATATTTT
v_call: TRBV7-9; j_call: TRBJ1-6; d_call: TRBD1; cdr3_aa: CASSSGTGNNSPLHF; cdr3_nt: TGTGCCAGCAGCTCCGGGACAGGGAATAATTCACCCCTCCACTTT
v_call: TRBV18; j_call: TRBJ1-3; d_call: .; cdr3_aa: CASSPDSVSGNTIYF; cdr3_nt: TGTGCCAGCTCACCCGACTCGGTCTCTGGAAACACCATATATTTT
v_call: TRBV7-9; j_call: TRBJ2-7; d_call: TRBD1; cdr3_aa: CASSSGQGRDEQYF; cdr3_nt: TGTGCCAGCAGCTCGGGACAGGGTCGGGACGAGCAGTACTTC
v_call: TRBV28; j_call: TRBJ1-1; d_call: .; cdr3_aa: CASNLERTEAFF; cdr3_nt: TGTGCCAGCAATCTCGAGCGAACTGAAGCTTTCTTT
v_call: TRBV7-2; j_call: TRBJ2-3; d_call: .; cdr3_aa: CASGLRALTDTQYF; cdr3_nt: TGTGCCAGCGGACTCCGAGCACTCACAGATACGCAGTATTTT
v_call: TRBV27; j_call: TRBJ2-7; d_call: .; cdr3_aa: CASSFAGSPREQYF; cdr3_nt: TGTGCCAGCAGTTTCGCAGGTTCCCCACGAGAGCAGTACTTC
v_call: TRBV6-2/TRBV6-3; j_call: TRBJ1-1; d_call: .; cdr3_aa: CASSQITEAFF; cdr3_nt: TGTGCCAGCAGCCAAATAACTGAAGCTTTCTTT
v_call: TRBV27; j_call: TRBJ2-7; d_call: .; cdr3_aa: CASSNGRTRPYEQYF; cdr3_nt: TGTGCCAGCAGCAACGGACGTACTAGACCCTACGAGCAGTACTTC
v_call: TRBV18; j_call: TRBJ1-4; d_call: .; cdr3_aa: CASSPPERILESEKLFF; cdr3_nt: TGTGCCAGCTCACCACCGGAGCGGATCCTAGAGTCGGAAAAACTGTTTTTT
v_call: TRBV4-2; j_call: TRBJ2-2; d_call: .; cdr3_aa: CASSQVQLGGELFF; cdr3_nt: TGTGCCAGCAGCCAAGTACAGCTCGGCGGGGAGCTGTTTTTT
v_call: TRBV15; j_call: TRBJ2-3; d_call: TRBD1; cdr3_aa: CATNRVMTGGAGADTQYF; cdr3_nt: TGTGCCACCAACAGAGTGATGACAGGGGGCGCAGGGGCAGATACGCAGTATTTT
v_call: TRBV18; j_call: TRBJ1-2; d_call: TRBD1; cdr3_aa: CASSTGQGAYGYTF; cdr3_nt: TGTGCCAGCTCAACGGGACAGGGGGCCTATGGCTACACCTTC
v_call: TRBV5-5; j_call: TRBJ2-1; d_call: .; cdr3_aa: CASSFQTAGGYEQFF; cdr3_nt: TGTGCCAGCAGCTTTCAGACAGCCGGGGGCTATGAGCAGTTCTTC
v_call: TRBV6-5; j_call: TRBJ2-3; d_call: .; cdr3_aa: CASRLTGSTDTQYF; cdr3_nt: TGTGCCAGCAGACTCACAGGGAGCACAGATACGCAGTATTTT
v_call: TRBV5-4; j_call: TRBJ2-5; d_call: TRBD1; cdr3_aa: CASSFGRVGTGQETQYF; cdr3_nt: TGTGCCAGCAGCTTTGGTAGGGTAGGGACAGGGCAAGAGACCCAGTACTTC
v_call: TRBV6-2/TRBV6-3; j_call: TRBJ2-7; d_call: TRBD1; cdr3_aa: CASSYRDRESGEQYF; cdr3_nt: TGTGCCAGCAGTTACCGGGACAGAGAGAGTGGCGAGCAGTACTTC
v_call: TRBV7-3; j_call: TRBJ1-1; d_call: .; cdr3_aa: CASSLSRGLNTEAFF; cdr3_nt: TGTGCCAGCAGCTTATCTCGGGGCTTGAACACTGAAGCTTTCTTT
v_call: TRBV3-1/TRBV3-2; j_call: TRBJ2-1; d_call: TRBD1; cdr3_aa: CASSPRLGQGFEQFF; cdr3_nt: TGTGCCAGCAGCCCCCGGTTGGGACAGGGATTTGAGCAGTTCTTC
v_call: TRBV7-9; j_call: TRBJ1-2; d_call: TRBD1; cdr3_aa: CASSLTGGNYGYTF; cdr3_nt: TGTGCCAGCAGCCTGACAGGGGGTAACTATGGCTACACCTTC
v_call: TRBV6-4; j_call: TRBJ1-5; d_call: .; cdr3_aa: CASSESSNQPQHF; cdr3_nt: TGTGCCAGCAGTGAAAGCAGCAATCAGCCCCAGCATTTT
v_call: TRBV5-1; j_call: TRBJ1-2; d_call: .; cdr3_aa: CASSLGDFSYGYTF; cdr3_nt: TGCGCCAGCAGCTTGGGGGATTTCAGCTATGGCTACACCTTC
v_call: TRBV28; j_call: TRBJ2-2; d_call: .; cdr3_aa: CASSRPGTSIGELFF; cdr3_nt: TGTGCCAGCAGCCGACCCGGGACATCTATCGGGGAGCTGTTTTTT
v_call: TRBV11-2; j_call: TRBJ1-2; d_call: TRBD1; cdr3_aa: CASSSRQGADGYTF; cdr3_nt: TGTGCCAGCAGCTCAAGACAGGGGGCGGATGGCTACACCTTC
v_call: TRBV7-8; j_call: TRBJ2-2; d_call: .; cdr3_aa: CASSRESYTGELFF; cdr3_nt: TGTGCCAGCAGTAGGGAGTCTTACACCGGGGAGCTGTTTTTT
v_call: TRBV7-2; j_call: TRBJ1-2; d_call: TRBD1; cdr3_aa: CASSIRQGGDYGYTF; cdr3_nt: TGTGCCAGCAGCATAAGACAGGGTGGGGACTATGGCTACACCTTC
v_call: TRBV2; j_call: TRBJ2-3; d_call: .; cdr3_aa: CASSEQTQYF; cdr3_nt: TGTGCCAGCAGTGAACAGACGCAGTATTTT